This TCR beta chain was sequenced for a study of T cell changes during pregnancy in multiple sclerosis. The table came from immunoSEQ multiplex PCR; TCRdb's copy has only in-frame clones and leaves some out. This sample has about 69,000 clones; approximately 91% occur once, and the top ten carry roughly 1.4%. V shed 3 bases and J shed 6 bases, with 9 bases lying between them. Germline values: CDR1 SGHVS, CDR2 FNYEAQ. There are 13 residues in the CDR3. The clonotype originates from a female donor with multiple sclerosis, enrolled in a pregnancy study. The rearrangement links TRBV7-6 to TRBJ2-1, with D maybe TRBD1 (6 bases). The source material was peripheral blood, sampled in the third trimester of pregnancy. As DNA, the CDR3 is TGTGCCAGCAGCTTCGACAGGCTCAATGAGCAGTTCTTC. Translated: CASSFDRLNEQFF.